These 27 T cell receptor beta chains share one sample of origin, sequenced in a study of Ad26.COV2.S vaccination and SARS-CoV-2 variants. Assay: immunoSEQ multiplex PCR; the TCRdb copy retains only in-frame clones and omits some. The data contain roughly 390,000 clones, approximately 86% of them seen just once; the ten biggest clones take up under 3.5%. Treatment: about 20 received Ad26.COV2.S at low or high dose, single or two shots; about 5 received placebo; per-sample allocation not given. The investigators took samples on day 63 after the first vaccine or placebo injection. Specimen: peripheral blood, collected in a trial of Ad26.COV2.S vaccine versus placebo. Receptors were obtained from a person aged 18 to 59 who received the Ad26.COV2.S COVID-19 vaccine or a placebo.

The V call is TRBV4-3, the J call TRBJ1-1; possibly TRBD1 for D (6 bases). The V gene lost 8 bases and the J gene lost 4 bases, with 20 bases spanning the gap. Germline CDR1 LGHNA, CDR2 YSLEER. This CDR3 has 15 residues. CDR3 nucleotide sequence: TGCGCCAGCGCCGGGCGGGGGCCAGGGACCACTGAAGCTTTCTTT. It is translated as CASAGRGPGTTEAFF.

The chain links TRBV5-4 to TRBJ2-5; possible D gene TRBD2, 6 bases. Germline lookup yields CDR1 SGHNT and CDR2 YYREEE (reference sequence). With 2 bases removed from V and 5 bases from J, the gap between germline ends came to 13 bases. There are 14 residues in the CDR3. DNA for the CDR3: TGTGCCAGCAGCTTAGGGACCGCGGGGGAGACCCAGTACTTC. Encoded protein: CASSLGTAGETQYF.

This chain joins TRBV10-1 and TRBJ1-1, with D possibly matching TRBD1 (5 bases). V lost 0 bases, J lost 4 bases, and 15 bases lay in between. This CDR3 is 16 amino acids long. Germline values: CDR1 WNHNN, CDR2 SYGVQD (reference sequence). CDR3 loop: CASSESTRAGATEAFF. The CDR3 DNA is TGCGCCAGCAGTGAGTCGACGAGGGCCGGGGCCACTGAAGCTTTCTTT.

The rearrangement joins TRBV7-9 to TRBJ2-7; D ambiguous. Germline V gives CDR1 SEHNR, CDR2 FQNEAQ (reference sequence). CDR3 length: 13 residues. With 5 bases removed from V and 5 bases from J, the gap between germline ends came to 13 bases. The CDR3 sequence: CASSLQPFDEQYF. DNA for the CDR3: TGTGCCAGCAGCCTCCAGCCTTTCGACGAGCAGTACTTC.

Here the CDR3 DNA reads TGTGCCAGTAGTCCCACAGTGATTAATGAAAAACTGTTTTTT. Translation: CASSPTVINEKLFF. This chain uses TRBV19 with TRBJ1-4; D not resolved. The CDR3 length is 14 residues. Trimming cost V 5 bases and J 4 bases, with 11 bases left between them. CDR1 is LNHDA and CDR2 is SQIVND in the germline V gene (reference sequence).

This chain joins TRBV19 and TRBJ2-5, with TRBD1 identical over 7 bases. The germline V gene has CDR1 LNHDA and CDR2 SQIVND (reference sequence). The CDR3 runs 14 residues. The V and J ends lost 5 bases and 0 bases, in that order; junction bases with no gene match: 3. CDR3 sequence reads: CASSVTGNQETQYF. CDR3 bases: TGTGCCAGTAGTGTGACAGGGAACCAAGAGACCCAGTACTTC.

The chain carries TRBV2 and TRBJ2-3; weak D call: TRBD1 (6 bases). Germline V CDR1 and CDR2: SNHLY, FYNNEI. V was pared by 8 bases and J by 2 bases, with 11 bases between. CDR3 size: 13 residues. This CDR3 reads CASGGSYTDTQYF. CDR3 coding DNA: TGTGCCAGCGGGGGCAGCTACACAGATACGCAGTATTTT.

The chain employs TRBV5-5 and TRBJ1-6, with D possibly being TRBD1 (5 bases). The germline V gene encodes CDR1 SGHKS and CDR2 YYEKEE (reference sequence). The CDR3 contains 12 residues. V was cut by 6 bases and J by 7 bases, with 8 bases left in between. The CDR3 here is CASTQGNSPLHF. CDR3 DNA sequence: TGTGCCAGCACCCAGGGAAATTCACCCCTCCACTTT. Filled out from reference TRBV5-5 and TRBJ1-6, the complete variable domain reads DAGVTQSPTHLIKTRGQQVTLRCSPISGHKSVSWYQQVLGQGPQFIFQYYEKEERGRGNFPDRFSARQFPNYSSELNVNALLLGDSALYLCASTQGNSPLHFGNGTRLTVT.

The chain links TRBV6-1 to TRBJ1-3; D not certain. V lost 2 bases and J 4 bases, leaving 12 bases between the germline ends. Germline V lookup: CDR1 MNHNS, CDR2 SASEGT. This CDR3 region has 15 residues. For the CDR3, the DNA is TGTGCCAGCAGTGAATCTCGGAATTTCGGAAACACCATATATTTT. Translated: CASSESRNFGNTIYF.

In its sample, this clone was seen once. V gene TRBV14 combines with J gene TRBJ1-1; D is unresolved. Trimming pared 0 bases from V and 1 base from J, leaving 9 bases between. Germline lookup yields CDR1 SGHDN and CDR2 FVKESK. This CDR3 is 15 amino acids long. The CDR3 loop reads CASSQEYRPNTEAFF. Here the CDR3 DNA reads TGTGCCAGCAGCCAAGAGTACAGACCGAACACTGAAGCTTTCTTT. Based on the CDR3 plus reference TRBV14 and TRBJ1-1, the full variable domain is EAGVTQFPSHSVIEKGQTVTLRCDPISGHDNLYWYRRVMGKEIKFLLHFVKESKQDESGMPNNRFLAERTGGTYSTLKVQPAELEDSGVYFCASSQEYRPNTEAFFGQGTRLTVV.

This clone was seen more than once but under ten times. The chain links TRBV7-2 to TRBJ2-5; D is unresolved. This CDR3 is built from 15 residues. V shed 1 base and J shed 2 bases, with 11 bases lying between them. Per germline, CDR1 SGHTA and CDR2 FQGNSA. This CDR3 is CASSLDSRRQETQYF. CDR3 DNA sequence: TGTGCCAGCAGCTTAGATAGTCGGCGTCAAGAGACCCAGTACTTC.

This clone turned up a few times. The V call is TRBV7-2, the J call TRBJ2-3, with unresolved D. The V end lost 3 bases, the J end lost 2 bases, and 9 bases lay between the germline ends. CDR3 length equals 14 residues. CDR1 is SGHTA, CDR2 FQGNSA, per germline. CDR3 sequence (DNA): TGTGCCAGCAGCTTCGGTGGTGACACAGATACGCAGTATTTT. Its translation is CASSFGGDTDTQYF. The full variable domain, completed using reference TRBV7-2 and TRBJ2-3, is GAGVSQSPSNKVTEKGKDVELRCDPISGHTALYWYRQSLGQGLEFLIYFQGNSAPDKSGLPSDRFSAERTGGSVSTLTIQRTQQEDSAVYLCASSFGGDTDTQYFGPGTRLTVL.

V usage is TRBV4-2 and J usage is TRBJ2-3; 7 bases agree with TRBD1. J lost 2 bases, V lost 5 bases, and 16 bases had no gene match. There are 18 residues in the CDR3. Germline V CDR1 and CDR2: LGHNA, YNFKEQ. The CDR3 region has the DNA TGTGCCAGCAGCGAACAGGGGCCGTTATTGGGGGTCACAGATACGCAGTATTTT. It codes for CASSEQGPLLGVTDTQYF.

The chain couples TRBV5-1 to TRBJ1-1, with D uncertain. This CDR3 contains 15 residues. CDR1 is SGHRS and CDR2 is YFSETQ in the germline V gene. V was shortened by 3 bases and J by 7 bases, with 19 bases between the two germline ends. The DNA of the CDR3 is TGCGCCAGCAGCTGGTTTGAGGGCACCGCAGGTGAAGCTTTCTTT. Translation gives CASSWFEGTAGEAFF.

The V and J genes are TRBV7-2 and TRBJ2-1; D remains ambiguous. Deletions cut 5 bases from V and 6 bases from J, with 11 bases between. The germline CDR1 and CDR2 sequences are SGHTA and FQGNSA. CDR3 length: 13 residues. Written as DNA, the CDR3 is TGTGCCAGCAGCCAAAGTCTGGGCAATGAGCAGTTCTTC. It codes for CASSQSLGNEQFF.

This clone was seen only once. The V call is TRBV7-2, the J call TRBJ2-5; 9 bases map to TRBD2. This CDR3 region has 14 residues. With 5 bases clipped from V and 3 bases from J, the junction kept 4 bases outside the gene matches. Germline V gene lookup returns CDR1 SGHTA and CDR2 FQGNSA. CDR3: CASSARGGKETQYF. As DNA, the CDR3 is TGTGCCAGCAGCGCGCGGGGGGGCAAAGAGACCCAGTACTTC.

The rearrangement links TRBV10-2 to TRBJ2-1; 7 bases align to TRBD1. Trimming at V came to 7 bases and at J to 4 bases, leaving 4 bases not matched to a gene. The CDR3 runs 13 residues. From germline, CDR1 is WSHSY and CDR2 SAAADI. The CDR3 coding sequence is TGCGCCAGCACCAAGGGACAGTACAATGAGCAGTTCTTC. Its translation is CASTKGQYNEQFF.

This clone was seen a handful of times. J is TRBJ1-6 and V is TRBV6-6; D gene ambiguous. Germline V gene sequence: CDR1 MNHNY, CDR2 SVGAGI (reference sequence). This CDR3 is 12 amino acids long. V gave up 6 bases and J gave up 9 bases, with 9 bases separating them. This CDR3 reads CASSPGVSPLHF. The CDR3 DNA sequence: TGTGCCAGCAGCCCCGGGGTTTCACCCCTCCACTTT.

The chain has TRBV24-1 and TRBJ2-1; 13 positions agree with TRBD2. With 7 bases clipped from V and 3 bases from J, the junction kept 8 bases outside the gene matches. The germline gives CDR1 KGHDR, CDR2 SFDVKD. The CDR3 totals 17 residues. The CDR3 DNA reads TGTGCCACCAGCGACCCAGGACTAGCGGGGGACTACAATGAGCAGTTCTTC. Translation gives CATSDPGLAGDYNEQFF.

CDR3 nucleotide sequence: TGTGCCAGCAGCCCCCGGGACAAAGCGTTTAGTGAGCAGTTCTTC. Encoded protein: CASSPRDKAFSEQFF. The V gene is TRBV7-2, the J gene TRBJ2-1, with D possibly matching TRBD1 (6 bases). The length of the CDR3 is 15 residues. Germline V lookup: CDR1 SGHTA, CDR2 FQGNSA. Trimming removed 5 bases from V and 9 bases from J, with 20 bases in between.

The rearrangement joins TRBV7-2 to TRBJ2-1; 8 nucleotides line up with TRBD2. This CDR3 has 15 residues. Germline V gives CDR1 SGHTA, CDR2 FQGNSA. Losses at the gene ends were 2 bases for V and 1 base for J; bases not matched to a gene: 1. The CDR3 sequence is CASSLSGGSYNEQFF. CDR3 bases: TGTGCCAGCAGCTTATCGGGGGGGTCCTACAATGAGCAGTTCTTC.

CDR3 nucleotide sequence: TGTGCCAGTAACCCCTCAGCTGGGAGTGAGAAACTGTTTTTT. It codes for CASNPSAGSEKLFF. This rearrangement joins TRBV19 to TRBJ1-4; D ambiguous. V lost 7 bases and J lost 11, with 20 bases in between. CDR3 length: 14 amino acids. Germline CDR1 LNHDA, CDR2 SQIVND (reference sequence). Full variable domain (remainder filled in from reference TRBV19 and TRBJ1-4): DGGITQSPKYLFRKEGQNVTLSCEQNLNHDAMYWYRQDPGQGLRLIYYSQIVNDFQKGDIAEGYSVSREKKESFPLTVTSAQKNPTAFYLCASNPSAGSEKLFFGSGTQLSVL.

The chain employs TRBV7-9 and TRBJ2-3; D not resolved. CDR1 and CDR2 (germline): SEHNR, FQNEAQ (reference sequence). The CDR3 covers 13 residues. V lost 6 bases, J lost 5 bases, and 12 bases lay in between. The CDR3 loop reads CASRPPSGDTQYF. The CDR3 bases are TGTGCCAGCAGGCCACCTTCTGGAGATACGCAGTATTTT.

J is TRBJ1-1 and V is TRBV11-2; 8 bases fit TRBD1. CDR3 length: 16 amino acids. Germline V gives CDR1 SGHAT, CDR2 FQNNGV. The V segment lost 5 bases and the J segment 0 bases; nucleotides outside the gene matches: 8. The CDR3 sequence is CASSLSRTGLNTEAFF. In DNA form, the CDR3 reads TGTGCCAGCAGCCTTTCAAGGACAGGGTTGAACACTGAAGCTTTCTTT.

This rearrangement joins TRBV18 to TRBJ2-7, with D perhaps TRBD2 (6 bases). V lost 3 bases to trimming and J lost 1 base, with 10 bases between them. CDR1 KGHSH and CDR2 LQKENI come from the germline V gene. The CDR3 has 14 residues. The CDR3 region is CASSPGTSSYEQYF. The DNA of the CDR3 is TGTGCCAGCTCACCGGGGACTTCTTCCTACGAGCAGTACTTC.

V is TRBV6-4 and J is TRBJ2-3; possibly TRBD2 for D (6 bases). The CDR3 has 15 amino acids. The germline gives CDR1 MRHNA, CDR2 SNTAGT. Deletions cut 2 bases from V and 3 bases from J, with 12 bases between. The CDR3 is CASSDRGIETDTQYF. The CDR3 region has the DNA TGTGCCAGCAGTGACCGGGGGATAGAAACAGATACGCAGTATTTT.

The J gene is TRBJ2-7, the V gene TRBV14; possibly TRBD2 for D (5 bases). V lost 1 base to trimming and J lost 1 base, with 17 bases between them. Germline CDR1 SGHDN, CDR2 FVKESK. This CDR3 has 17 residues. For the CDR3, the DNA is TGTGCCAGCAGCCAAGTGGGTCTCGGCGGGTCATCCTACGAGCAGTACTTC. Protein product: CASSQVGLGGSSYEQYF.